Below, one TCR beta chain is given with its context. Antigen unknown. The same CDR3 also results from other DNA sequences found in this sample. Germline CDR1 is SGHRS and CDR2 is YFSETQ. The CDR3 consists of 13 residues. V shed 5 bases and J shed 0 bases, with 8 bases lying between them. The data originate from a study of cytomegalovirus exposure and HLA in healthy donors. The study, taken as a whole, reports: A highly shared variant cluster was judged a likely technical artifact. More than 150 TCR beta chains were listed as cytomegalovirus-associated. In an earlier analysis, in roughly 580 donors, most V segments appeared productive either ~90% or ~30% of the time.

The PCR contained 60 Vbeta and 13 Jbeta primers. Libraries were prepared by immunoSEQ multiplex PCR; TCRdb keeps only in-frame clonotypes and omits some of them. There are 150,000 to 200,000 clones in the sample; 75% to 85% occur only once, and 1.4% lies in the top ten. The specimen was PBMCs. The sequence was obtained from a woman aged 25 to 39 in good health and CMV-seropositive. The rearrangement links TRBV5-1 to TRBJ1-1, with D perhaps matching TRBD1 (5 bases). The CDR3 loop reads CASSGGMNTEAFF. The CDR3 nucleotides are TGCGCCAGCAGTGGGGGGATGAACACTGAAGCTTTCTTT. Full variable domain (missing parts from reference TRBV5-1 and TRBJ1-1): KAGVTQTPRYLIKTRGQQVTLSCSPISGHRSVSWYQQTPGQGLQFLFEYFSETQRNKGNFPGRFSGRQFSNSRSEMNVSTLELGDSALYLCASSGGMNTEAFFGQGTRLTVV.